Presented here are 8 T cell receptor beta chains from one specimen sequenced in a study of beta chain features in type 1 diabetes. All of the isolated RNA was reverse transcribed, so expressed TCRB transcripts were sequenced. TCRdb's copy holds only in-frame clones and misses some; the assay was immunoSEQ multiplex PCR. The sample records 600,000 to 750,000 clones, around 11% being singletons. The antigens for these receptors are not known. Study results and limitations: TCRB CDR3s from Type 1 diabetes patients were moderately but significantly shorter in all four CD4+ subsets.

Material: naive CD4+ T cells from blood. These receptors came from a man aged 30-40 years with type 1 diabetes.

The chain carries TRBV7-3 and TRBJ2-5; the D gene is possibly TRBD1 (6 bases). This CDR3 has 15 amino acids. Trimming cost V 1 base and J 5 bases, with 14 bases left between them. CDR1 and CDR2 from the germline V gene are SGHTA and FQGTGA. The CDR3 here is CASSLNPGVRETQYF. CDR3 nucleotide sequence: TGTGCCAGCAGCTTAAATCCAGGGGTGAGGGAGACCCAGTACTTC.

This clone was observed a single time. V is TRBV6-5 and J is TRBJ1-2, with TRBD1 as a possible D gene (5 bases). CDR1 and CDR2 from the germline V gene are MNHEY and SVGAGI. This CDR3 has 14 amino acids. Trimming removed 0 bases at V and 5 bases at J, with 10 bases between. The CDR3 nucleotides are TGTGCCAGCAGTTACTCGAGTAGGGGATATGGCTACACCTTC. Protein sequence: CASSYSSRGYGYTF.

The rearrangement uses TRBV11-3 and TRBJ2-1, with TRBD2 identical over 7 bases. V lost 1 base to trimming and J lost 6 bases; unmatched junction nucleotides: 6. Germline V CDR1 and CDR2: SGHNT, YENEEA. The CDR3 has 15 amino acids. This CDR3 reads CASSLGTRSGNEQFF. The CDR3 bases are TGTGCCAGCAGCTTAGGGACTAGATCGGGCAATGAGCAGTTCTTC.

The CDR3 nucleotides are TGTGCCAGCAGTGGGGGACAGGCCTATGGCTACACCTTC. Translating gives CASSGGQAYGYTF. V and J are TRBV6-5 and TRBJ1-2, with 8 bases identical to TRBD1. V trimming: 5 bases; J trimming: 4 bases; junction bases outside the gene matches: 3. The CDR3 is 13 amino acids. CDR1 is MNHEY, CDR2 SVGAGI, per germline.

This clone was seen more than once but under ten times. Other DNA sequences from this sample encode an identical CDR3 as well. The chain uses TRBV18 and TRBJ2-5; 11 bases are shared with TRBD2. The CDR3 runs 14 residues. V lost 3 bases and J lost 3; bases outside the gene matches: 0. Germline-derived CDR1 and CDR2 are KGHSH and LQKENI. The CDR3 loop reads CASSPGLAEETQYF. The CDR3 DNA reads TGTGCCAGCTCACCGGGACTAGCGGAAGAGACCCAGTACTTC.

This clone showed up just a few times. The V call is TRBV4-3, the J call TRBJ1-6; no clear D gene. CDR3 length: 16 residues. Germline values: CDR1 LGHNA, CDR2 YSLEER. V lost 0 bases and J 7 bases, leaving 13 bases between the germline ends. The CDR3 reads CASSQDTVSVNSPLHF. The CDR3 DNA sequence: TGCGCCAGCAGCCAAGATACGGTTTCGGTCAATTCACCCCTCCACTTT.

Only a few counts were recorded for this clone. This rearrangement joins TRBV5-8 to TRBJ1-1; 7 bases map to TRBD1. CDR1 and CDR2 from the germline V gene are SGHTS and YDEGEE. J lost 4 bases, V lost 0 bases, and 3 bases had no gene match. The CDR3 totals 14 residues. The CDR3 sequence is CASSLDRGGTEAFF. In DNA, the CDR3 is TGTGCCAGCAGCTTGGACAGGGGAGGCACTGAAGCTTTCTTT.

This clone was detected only a few times. A much larger clone lies a single base off, so this may be a read error. Other DNA sequences from this sample encode an identical CDR3 as well. The chain is built from TRBV7-3 and TRBJ2-5; D not certain. This CDR3 is 11 amino acids long. Per the germline V gene, CDR1 is SGHTA and CDR2 is FQGTGA. Trimming left V 5 bases short and J 1 base short, with 2 bases between. CDR3 DNA: TGTGCCAGCAGCCCCCAAGAGACCCAGTACTTC. It translates to CASSPQETQYF.